The sequence of this T cell receptor beta chain was determined in a study of PD-L1 blockade in urothelial cancer. Study-level background: It was at 3 weeks (second dose) and 6 weeks after treatment start that blood was analyzed.

Profiled with immunoSEQ multiplex PCR; TCRdb holds only in-frame clones, not every one. This sample has roughly 39,000 clones, with roughly 90% found just once. The V end lost 4 bases, the J end lost 2 bases, and 3 bases lay between the germline ends. The CDR3 is 11 amino acids. Germline-derived CDR1 and CDR2 are MGHDK and SYGVNS. Time point given: pretreatment peripheral blood. This specimen was PBMCs, taken around atezolizumab (anti-PD-L1) treatment. V is TRBV25-1 and J is TRBJ2-7, with D unclear. The clonotype was recovered from an older woman with urothelial cancer. CDR3 DNA sequence: TGTGCCAGCAGTGTTACCTACGAGCAGTACTTC. This sequence encodes CASSVTYEQYF.